This is a list of T cell receptor beta chains from one sample in a study of cytomegalovirus exposure and HLA in healthy donors. The protocol was immunoSEQ multiplex PCR, while the TCRdb copy is restricted to in-frame clones and leaves out a portion. The sample lists about 120,000 clones, approximately 80% occurring once. The sequencing sample was made of PBMCs. These TCRs come from a woman aged 40 to 50 in good health and CMV-seropositive. The CDR3 runs from the conserved cysteine through the conserved F or W. The order of the fields is V gene, clone size, D gene, J gene, CDR3 DNA, CDR3 protein. D genes are given only for firm matches. Expanded clones are given a class, and other clones once, few, many or no size at all.

TRBV18	.	.	TRBJ2-1	TGTGCCAGCTCACCTCGAGGTAGCGAAGGCGAGCAGTTCTTC	CASSPRGSEGEQFF
TRBV13	.	.	TRBJ1-2	TGTGCCAGCAGCTTAGGCCTGAAAGTCGGGTACACCTTC	CASSLGLKVGYTF
TRBV18	few	TRBD2	TRBJ2-3	TGTGCCAGCTCGTCGACTGACGGGGGGGCATATACGCAGTATTTT	CASSSTDGGAYTQYF
TRBV9	.	TRBD2	TRBJ2-5	TGTGCCAGCAGCTTAACTAGCGGGGGACAAGAGACCCAGTACTTC	CASSLTSGGQETQYF
TRBV7-8	few	.	TRBJ1-5	TGTGCCAGCAGCGCACGACAGACAAGCAATCAGCCCCAGCATTTT	CASSARQTSNQPQHF
TRBV7-8	.	.	TRBJ1-5	TGTGCCAGCAGCTTTCAGGGGAACTTACAGCCCCAGCATTTT	CASSFQGNLQPQHF
TRBV7-2	.	.	TRBJ2-7	TGTGCCAGCAGCTTACAGGGTTACGAGCAGTACTTC	CASSLQGYEQYF
TRBV7-2	.	.	TRBJ1-4	TGTGCCAGCAGCTTAACCAGGACTTCTGAAAAACTGTTTTTT	CASSLTRTSEKLFF
TRBV29-1	.	TRBD1	TRBJ2-1	TGCAGCCTCGAAAGGGACAGTTACAATGAGCAGTTCTTC	CSLERDSYNEQFF
TRBV10-3	.	TRBD2	TRBJ2-1	TGTGCCATCAGTGAGTCTGGGGAGGGTCGGGGGAGGAATGAGCAGTTCTTC	CAISESGEGRGRNEQFF
TRBV5-5	.	.	TRBJ2-2	TGTGCCAGCAGCAGCGAACATTTCGGGGAGCTGTTTTTT	CASSSEHFGELFF
TRBV19	.	.	TRBJ1-5	TGTGCCAGTAGTTCGCAGCCCGAGGCAGTAACCAATCAGCCCCAGCATTTT	CASSSQPEAVTNQPQHF
TRBV2	.	TRBD1	TRBJ2-7	TGTGCCAGCAGTGCCCGGGACAGGGTTTTCGGCGAGCAGTACTTC	CASSARDRVFGEQYF
TRBV7-9	once	TRBD1	TRBJ2-7	TGTGCCAGCAGCTTAGCAACAGGGGCCTACGAGCAGTACTTC	CASSLATGAYEQYF
TRBV11-3	.	TRBD2	TRBJ2-1	TGTGCCAGCAGCTCGGGACTAGCGGGAGGGGTTGAGCAGTTCTTC	CASSSGLAGGVEQFF
TRBV7-2	.	TRBD2	TRBJ2-7	TGTGCCAGCAGCTTAGCAGGGGAGGGGTCCTACGAGCAGTACTTC	CASSLAGEGSYEQYF
TRBV7-9	.	.	TRBJ2-7	TGTGCCAGCAGCTTAGTAGGCAGGACCTACGAGCAGTACTTC	CASSLVGRTYEQYF